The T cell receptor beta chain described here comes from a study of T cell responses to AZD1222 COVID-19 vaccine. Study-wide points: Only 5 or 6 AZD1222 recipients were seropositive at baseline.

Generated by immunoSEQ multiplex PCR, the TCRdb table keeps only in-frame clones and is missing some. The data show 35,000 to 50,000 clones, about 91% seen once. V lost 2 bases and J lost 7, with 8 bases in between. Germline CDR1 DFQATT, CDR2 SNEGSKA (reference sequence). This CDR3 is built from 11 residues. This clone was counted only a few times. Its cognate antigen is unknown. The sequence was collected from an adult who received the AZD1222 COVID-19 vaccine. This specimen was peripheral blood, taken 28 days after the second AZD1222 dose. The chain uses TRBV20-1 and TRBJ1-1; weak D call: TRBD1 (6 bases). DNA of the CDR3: TGCAGTGCTAGAACACAGGGTGAAGCTTTCTTT. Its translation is CSARTQGEAFF.